This T cell receptor beta chain emerged from a study of blood T cell repertoires in COVID-19. The table came from immunoSEQ multiplex PCR; TCRdb's copy has only in-frame clones and leaves some out. The sample yields about 150,000 clones, about 85% seen once. The J segment lost 6 bases and the V segment lost 6 bases, leaving 8 bases of the junction unmatched. CDR3 length equals 15 residues. Germline V lookup: CDR1 LNHDA, CDR2 SQIVND (reference sequence). The source of this sequence is a man older than 75 with COVID-19, enrolled during active disease. V is TRBV19 and J is TRBJ1-5, with 10 nucleotides matching TRBD1. The sample comprised peripheral blood. Here the CDR3 reads CASRKGQGFPQPQHF. In DNA, the CDR3 is TGTGCCAGTAGAAAGGGACAGGGGTTTCCTCAGCCCCAGCATTTT.